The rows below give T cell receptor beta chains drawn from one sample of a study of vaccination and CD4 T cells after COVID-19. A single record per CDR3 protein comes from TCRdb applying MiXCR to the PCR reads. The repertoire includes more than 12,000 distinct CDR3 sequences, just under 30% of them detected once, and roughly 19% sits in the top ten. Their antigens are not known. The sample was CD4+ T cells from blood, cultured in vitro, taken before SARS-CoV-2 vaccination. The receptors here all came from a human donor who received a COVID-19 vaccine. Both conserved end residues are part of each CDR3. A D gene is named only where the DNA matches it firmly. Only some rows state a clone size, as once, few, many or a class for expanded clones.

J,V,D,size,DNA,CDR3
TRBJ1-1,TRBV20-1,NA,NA,TGCAGTGCTAGTTTCATGGAGAACACTGAAGCTTTCTTT,CSASFMENTEAFF
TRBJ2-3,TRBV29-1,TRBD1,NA,TGCAGCGTTGCGGGACAGGGCACAGATACGCAGTATTTT,CSVAGQGTDTQYF
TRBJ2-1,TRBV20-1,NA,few,TGCAGTGCTCGGGAGTGGAGCTCCTACAATGAGCAGTTCTTC,CSAREWSSYNEQFF
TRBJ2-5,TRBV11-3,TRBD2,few,TGTGCCAGCAGCCCGACCATACGGGGAGGGGAGGGGGAGACCCAGTACTTC,CASSPTIRGGEGETQYF
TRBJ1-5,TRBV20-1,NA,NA,TGCAGTGCCCCGACAGGTAGGAGGGATCAGCCCCAGCATTTT,CSAPTGRRDQPQHF
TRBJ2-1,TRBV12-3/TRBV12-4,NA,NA,TGTGCCAGCAGTTTAAGGGGGGGGCCCGTTAATAGTGAGCAGTTCTTC,CASSLRGGPVNSEQFF
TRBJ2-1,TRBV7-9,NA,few,TGTGCCAGCAGCTATGGGGACTCCTACAATGAGCAGTTCTTC,CASSYGDSYNEQFF
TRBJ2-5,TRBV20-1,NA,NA,TGCAGTGCTAGACGACAGGCCGGGATCGGGGCCCAGTACTTC,CSARRQAGIGAQYF
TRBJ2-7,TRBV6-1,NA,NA,TGTGCCAGCAGTAGCTCATCCGGGACAAACTACGAGCAGTACTTC,CASSSSSGTNYEQYF
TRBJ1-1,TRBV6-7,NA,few,TGTGCCAGCGCCCGACCCTCTGCCTACACTGAAGCTTTCTTT,CASARPSAYTEAFF
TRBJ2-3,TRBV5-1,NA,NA,TGCGCCAGCAGCTTGGGCTCAGATACGCAGTATTTT,CASSLGSDTQYF
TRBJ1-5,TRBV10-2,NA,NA,TGCGCCACCAAGCCGGGACGATGGGATCAGCCCCAGCATTTT,CATKPGRWDQPQHF
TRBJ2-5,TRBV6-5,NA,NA,TGTGCCAGCAGTTATCGAGGGGAAGAGACCCAGTACTTC,CASSYRGEETQYF
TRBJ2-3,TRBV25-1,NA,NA,TGTGCCAGCAGTCCGATAGAAGGGATCTCTAGCACAGATACGCAGTATTTT,CASSPIEGISSTDTQYF
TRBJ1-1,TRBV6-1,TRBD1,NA,TGTGCCAGCAGTGCAACAGGGGGCACTGAAGCTTTCTTT,CASSATGGTEAFF
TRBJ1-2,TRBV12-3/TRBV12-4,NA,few,TGTGCCAGCAGTCGGCAGTTCTATGGCTACACCTTC,CASSRQFYGYTF
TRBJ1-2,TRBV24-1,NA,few,TGTGCCACCAGTGACCCTCCCGGGGACCGTGGCTACACCTTC,CATSDPPGDRGYTF
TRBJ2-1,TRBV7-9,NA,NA,TGTGCCAGCAGCTTCAAGGTTGGGGTCTCCTACAATGAGCAGTTCTTC,CASSFKVGVSYNEQFF
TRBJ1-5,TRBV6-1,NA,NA,TGTGCCAGCACTGGAAGCAATCAGCCCCAGCATTTT,CASTGSNQPQHF
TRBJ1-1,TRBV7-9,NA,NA,TGTGCCAGCAGCCCACCAGAGAATCGGAACACTGAAGCTTTCTTT,CASSPPENRNTEAFF
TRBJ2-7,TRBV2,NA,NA,TGTGCCAGCGGGAGGTCCAGGGAGAGTACGGGCGAGCAGTACTTC,CASGRSRESTGEQYF
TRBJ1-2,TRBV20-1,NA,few,TGCAGTGCTGGCCGGGATTATGGCTACACCTTC,CSAGRDYGYTF
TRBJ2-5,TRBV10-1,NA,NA,TGCGCCAGCAGTGAGTCGTCCCGGGGCGAGGTTGAGACCCAGTACTTC,CASSESSRGEVETQYF
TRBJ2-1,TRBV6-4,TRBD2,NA,TGTGCCAGCAGTGGAGCTAGCGGGGGGGCCTACAATGAGCAGTTCTTC,CASSGASGGAYNEQFF
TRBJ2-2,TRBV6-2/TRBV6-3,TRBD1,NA,TGTGCCAGCAGTTACCATACAGGGGACGCCACCGGGGAGCTGTTTTTT,CASSYHTGDATGELFF
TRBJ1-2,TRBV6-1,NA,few,TGTGCCAGCAGTGACCCAAGGTCAGGGAATGGCTACACCTTC,CASSDPRSGNGYTF
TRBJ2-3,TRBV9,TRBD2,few,TGTGCCAGCAGCGTAGGGGGACTAGCAACAGATACGCAGTATTTT,CASSVGGLATDTQYF
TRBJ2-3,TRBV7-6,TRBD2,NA,TGTGCCAGCAGCTTAGGAGTACGGGGGGGAGCACGAGATACGCAGTATTTT,CASSLGVRGGARDTQYF
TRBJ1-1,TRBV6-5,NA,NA,TGTGCCAGCAGTTACGGGGGGTGGACTGAAGCTTTCTTT,CASSYGGWTEAFF
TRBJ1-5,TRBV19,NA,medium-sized,TGTGCCAGTAGTATATCTGGGGTGGGCAATCAGCCCCAGCATTTT,CASSISGVGNQPQHF